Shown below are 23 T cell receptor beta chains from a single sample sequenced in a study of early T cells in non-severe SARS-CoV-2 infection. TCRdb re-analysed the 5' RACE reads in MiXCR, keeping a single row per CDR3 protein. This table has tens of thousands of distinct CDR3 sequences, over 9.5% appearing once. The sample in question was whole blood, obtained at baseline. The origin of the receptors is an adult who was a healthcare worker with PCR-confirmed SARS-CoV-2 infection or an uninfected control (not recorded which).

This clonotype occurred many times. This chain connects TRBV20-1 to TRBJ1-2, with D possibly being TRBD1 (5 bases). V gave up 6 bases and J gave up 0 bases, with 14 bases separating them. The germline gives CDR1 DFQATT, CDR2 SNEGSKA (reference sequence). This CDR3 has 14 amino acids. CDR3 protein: CSAMGDQANYGYTF. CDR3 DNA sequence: TGCAGTGCGATGGGGGACCAAGCTAACTATGGCTACACCTTC.

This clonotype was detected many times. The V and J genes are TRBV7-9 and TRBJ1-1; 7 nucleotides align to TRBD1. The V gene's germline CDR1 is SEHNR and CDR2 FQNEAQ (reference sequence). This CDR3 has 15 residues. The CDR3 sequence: CATKKGAFLNTEAFF. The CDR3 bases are TGTGCTACCAAGAAGGGGGCATTCCTGAACACTGAAGCTTTCTTT.

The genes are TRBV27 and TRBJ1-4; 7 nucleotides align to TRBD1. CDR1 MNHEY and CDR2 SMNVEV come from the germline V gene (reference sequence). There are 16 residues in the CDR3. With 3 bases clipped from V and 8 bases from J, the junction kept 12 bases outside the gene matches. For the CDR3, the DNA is TGTGCCAGCAGTTTCGGGGGACAGCTGGGGACCGAAAAACTGTTTTTT. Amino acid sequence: CASSFGGQLGTEKLFF.

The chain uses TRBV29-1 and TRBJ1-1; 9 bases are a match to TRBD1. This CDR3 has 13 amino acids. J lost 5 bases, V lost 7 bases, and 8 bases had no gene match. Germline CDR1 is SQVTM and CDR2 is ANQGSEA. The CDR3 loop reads CSAGQGSGTEAFF. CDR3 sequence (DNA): TGCAGCGCCGGACAGGGGTCGGGAACTGAAGCTTTCTTT.

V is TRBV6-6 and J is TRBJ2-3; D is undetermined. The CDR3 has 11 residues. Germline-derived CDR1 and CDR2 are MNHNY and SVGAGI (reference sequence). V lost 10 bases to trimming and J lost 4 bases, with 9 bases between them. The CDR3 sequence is CATRRPDTQYF. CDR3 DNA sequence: TGTGCCACTCGGCGCCCAGATACGCAGTATTTT.

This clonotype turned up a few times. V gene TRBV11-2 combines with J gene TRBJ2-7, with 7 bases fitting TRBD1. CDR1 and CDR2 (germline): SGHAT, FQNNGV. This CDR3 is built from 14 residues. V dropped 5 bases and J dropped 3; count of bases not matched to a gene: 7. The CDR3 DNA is TGTGCCAGCAGCGCCCGGACAGGCCTCTACGAGCAGTACTTC. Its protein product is CASSARTGLYEQYF. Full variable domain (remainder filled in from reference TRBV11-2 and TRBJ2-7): EAGVAQSPRYKIIEKRQSVAFWCNPISGHATLYWYQQILGQGPKLLIQFQNNGVVDDSQLPKDRFSAERLKGVDSTLKIQPAKLEDSAVYLCASSARTGLYEQYFGPGTRLTVT.

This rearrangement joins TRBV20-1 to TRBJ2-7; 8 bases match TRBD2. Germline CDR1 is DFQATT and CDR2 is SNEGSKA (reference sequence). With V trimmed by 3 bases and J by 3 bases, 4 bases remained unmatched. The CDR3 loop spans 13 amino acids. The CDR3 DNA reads TGCAGTGCTAGTGCCGGGGGGGACTACGAGCAGTACTTC. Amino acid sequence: CSASAGGDYEQYF.

CDR3 DNA sequence: TGTGCCAGCCGAGGACCGGATAATTCACCCCTCCACTTT. Translation gives CASRGPDNSPLHF. This chain connects TRBV6-6 to TRBJ1-6; D is unresolved. Germline CDR1 is MNHNY and CDR2 is SVGAGI (reference sequence). The CDR3 has 13 amino acids. V was cut by 8 bases and J by 5 bases, with 10 bases left in between.

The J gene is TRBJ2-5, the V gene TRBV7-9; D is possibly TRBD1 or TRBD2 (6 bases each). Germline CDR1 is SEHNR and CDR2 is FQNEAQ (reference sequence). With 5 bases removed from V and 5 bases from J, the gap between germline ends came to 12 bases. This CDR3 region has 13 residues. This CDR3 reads CASSPGGAETQYF. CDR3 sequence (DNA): TGTGCCAGCAGCCCCGGGGGCGCGGAGACCCAGTACTTC.

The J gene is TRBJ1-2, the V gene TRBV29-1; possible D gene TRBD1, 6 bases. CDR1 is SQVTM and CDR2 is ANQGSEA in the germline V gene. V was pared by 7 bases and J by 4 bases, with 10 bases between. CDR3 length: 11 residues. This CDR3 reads CSGTGIYGYTF. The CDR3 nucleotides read TGCAGCGGAACAGGGATCTATGGCTACACCTTC.

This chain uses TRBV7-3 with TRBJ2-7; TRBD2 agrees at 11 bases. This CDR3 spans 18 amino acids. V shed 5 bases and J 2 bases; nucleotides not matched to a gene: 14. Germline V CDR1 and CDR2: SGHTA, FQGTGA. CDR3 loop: CASSPPGLAAPSPYEQYF. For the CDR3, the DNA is TGTGCCAGCAGCCCCCCGGGACTAGCGGCTCCTTCCCCCTACGAGCAGTACTTC.

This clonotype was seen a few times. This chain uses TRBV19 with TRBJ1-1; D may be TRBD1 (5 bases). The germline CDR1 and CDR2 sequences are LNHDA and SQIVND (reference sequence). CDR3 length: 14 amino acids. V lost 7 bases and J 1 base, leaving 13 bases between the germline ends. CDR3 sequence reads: CASTLLGGNTEAFF. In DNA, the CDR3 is TGTGCCAGTACCCTCCTCGGGGGGAACACTGAAGCTTTCTTT.

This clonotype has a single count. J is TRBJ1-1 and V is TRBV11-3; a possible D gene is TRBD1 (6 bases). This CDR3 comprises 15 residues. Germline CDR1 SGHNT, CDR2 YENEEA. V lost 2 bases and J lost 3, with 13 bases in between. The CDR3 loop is CASSLPVDSHTEAFF. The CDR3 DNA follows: TGTGCCAGCAGCTTACCTGTGGACAGTCACACTGAAGCTTTCTTT. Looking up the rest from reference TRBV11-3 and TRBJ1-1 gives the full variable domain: EAGVVQSPRYKIIEKKQPVAFWCNPISGHNTLYWYLQNLGQGPELLIRYENEEAVDDSQLPKDRFSAERLKGVDSTLKIQPAELGDSAVYLCASSLPVDSHTEAFFGQGTRLTVV.

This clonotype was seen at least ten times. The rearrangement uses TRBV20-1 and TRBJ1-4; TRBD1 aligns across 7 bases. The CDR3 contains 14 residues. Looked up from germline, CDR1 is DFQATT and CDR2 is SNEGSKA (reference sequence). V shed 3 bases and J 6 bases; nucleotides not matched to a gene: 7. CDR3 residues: CSASWGTVDEKLFF. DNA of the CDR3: TGCAGTGCTAGCTGGGGGACAGTTGATGAAAAACTGTTTTTT.

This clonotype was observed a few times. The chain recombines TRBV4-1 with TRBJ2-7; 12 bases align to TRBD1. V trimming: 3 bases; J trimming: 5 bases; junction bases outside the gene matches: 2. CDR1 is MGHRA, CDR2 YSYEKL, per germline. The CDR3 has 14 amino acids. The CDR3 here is CASSHRDRGHEQYF. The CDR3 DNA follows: TGCGCCAGCAGCCATCGGGACAGGGGGCACGAGCAGTACTTC.

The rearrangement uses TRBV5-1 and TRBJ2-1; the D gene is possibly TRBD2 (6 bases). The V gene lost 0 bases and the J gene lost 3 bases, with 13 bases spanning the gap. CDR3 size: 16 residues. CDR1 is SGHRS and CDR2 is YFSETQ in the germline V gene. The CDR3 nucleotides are TGCGCCAGCAGCTTGGCCGCGGGGACTTTCTACAATGAGCAGTTCTTC. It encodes CASSLAAGTFYNEQFF. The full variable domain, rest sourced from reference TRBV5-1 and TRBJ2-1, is KAGVTQTPRYLIKTRGQQVTLSCSPISGHRSVSWYQQTPGQGLQFLFEYFSETQRNKGNFPGRFSGRQFSNSRSEMNVSTLELGDSALYLCASSLAAGTFYNEQFFGPGTRLTVL.

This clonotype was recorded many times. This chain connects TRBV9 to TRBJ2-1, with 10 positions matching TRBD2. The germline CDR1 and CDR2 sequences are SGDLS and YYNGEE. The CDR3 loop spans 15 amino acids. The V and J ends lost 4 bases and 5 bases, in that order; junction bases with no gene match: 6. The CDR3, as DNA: TGTGCCAGCAGCTCAAGCGGGGGGGCCCACAATGAGCAGTTCTTC. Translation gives CASSSSGGAHNEQFF.

This CDR3 reads CASSLGRAEPQHF. CDR3 in DNA: TGTGCCAGCAGCTTAGGGCGGGCGGAGCCCCAGCATTTT. The V gene is TRBV7-2, the J gene TRBJ1-5; D unclear. The germline V gene encodes CDR1 SGHTA and CDR2 FQGNSA. CDR3 length: 13 amino acids. The ends were cut back, 1 base at V and 8 bases at J, with 9 bases in the middle.

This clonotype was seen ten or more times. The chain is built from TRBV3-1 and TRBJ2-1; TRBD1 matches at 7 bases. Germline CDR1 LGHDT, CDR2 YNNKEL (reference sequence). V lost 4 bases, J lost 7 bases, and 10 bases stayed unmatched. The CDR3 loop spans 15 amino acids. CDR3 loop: CASSLVQRGRNEQFF. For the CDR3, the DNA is TGTGCCAGCAGCCTCGTACAGAGGGGGCGGAATGAGCAGTTCTTC.

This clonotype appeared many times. This chain's CDR3 is CSARRERAEKLFF. The CDR3 region has the DNA TGCAGTGCTAGGCGTGAAAGGGCTGAAAAACTGTTTTTT. The V gene is TRBV20-1, the J gene TRBJ1-4; no clear D. V lost 3 bases and J lost 7, with 12 bases in between. The CDR3 runs to 13 residues. The V gene's germline CDR1 is DFQATT and CDR2 SNEGSKA (reference sequence).

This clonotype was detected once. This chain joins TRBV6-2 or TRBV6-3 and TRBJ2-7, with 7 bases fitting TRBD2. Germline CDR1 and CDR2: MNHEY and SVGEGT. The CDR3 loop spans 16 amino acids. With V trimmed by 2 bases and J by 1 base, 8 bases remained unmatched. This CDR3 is CASSYDQRGSSYEQYF. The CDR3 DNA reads TGTGCCAGCAGTTACGACCAGCGGGGCTCTTCCTACGAGCAGTACTTC.

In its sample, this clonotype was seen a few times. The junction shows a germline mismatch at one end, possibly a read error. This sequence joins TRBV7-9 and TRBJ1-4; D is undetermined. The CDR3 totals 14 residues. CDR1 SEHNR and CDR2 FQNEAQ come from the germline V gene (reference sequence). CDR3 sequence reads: CASINSVSNGKLFF. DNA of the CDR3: TGTGCCAGCATCAACTCAGTTAGTAATGGAAAACTGTTTTTT.

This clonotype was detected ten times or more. CDR3 region: CASSENGAGETQYF. The CDR3 coding sequence is TGTGCCAGCAGTGAAAATGGAGCGGGGGAGACCCAGTACTTC. The chain couples TRBV25-1 to TRBJ2-5, with TRBD2 matching over 7 bases. Germline V gene data show CDR1 as MGHDK and CDR2 as SYGVNS. CDR3 length: 14 amino acids. J was trimmed by 5 bases and V by 2 bases; bases with no gene match: 5.